This is a list of T cell receptor beta chains from one sample in a study of blood T cells in healthy people across ages. In TCRdb, the 5' RACE reads were re-called with MiXCR into one record per CDR3 protein. The table lists approximately 1,100,000 distinct CDR3 sequences, 35% to 50% of them singletons. The sample consisted of blood. Receptor source: a woman aged 55-70 years in good health. CDR3s include the opening cysteine and the closing phenylalanine or tryptophan. D genes are given only for firm matches. Only part of the rows carry a size: once, few, many, or a class if the clone is expanded.

>NA|few|TRBV10-2|TRBJ1-6
TGCGCCAGCAGTGAGACACTTTATAATTCACCCCTCCACTTT
CASSETLYNSPLHF
>NA|NA|TRBV29-1|TRBJ2-3
TGCAGCGTTTACGTACTAGACACAGATACGCAGTATTTT
CSVYVLDTDTQYF
>NA|NA|TRBV20-1|TRBJ1-5
TGCAGTGCTAGAAGGGTGAGCAATCAGCCCCAGCATTTT
CSARRVSNQPQHF
>NA|NA|TRBV27|TRBJ2-6
TGTGCCAGCAGCCCGGGACCGAACCCATCTGGGGCCAACGTCCTGACTTTC
CASSPGPNPSGANVLTF
>TRBD2|NA|TRBV7-2|TRBJ2-7
TGTGCCAGCAGCTTAGCGTCAGGACTAGCGGGGGCCTACGAGCAGTACTTC
CASSLASGLAGAYEQYF
>NA|NA|TRBV6-2/TRBV6-3|TRBJ2-7
TGTGCCAGCAGTCAGGCGAGCGAGCAGTACTTC
CASSQASEQYF
>TRBD2|few|TRBV7-8|TRBJ2-5
TGTGCCAGCAGAACCGGGACTAGCGGGATGGAGACCCAGTACTTC
CASRTGTSGMETQYF
>NA|NA|TRBV5-1|TRBJ2-2
TGCGCCAGCAGTCATAGGACAGCCCGAACCCCGAACACCGGGGAGCTGTTTTTT
CASSHRTARTPNTGELFF
>NA|NA|TRBV7-2|TRBJ2-3
TGTGCCAGCAGCTTAGCCACAGGGTCTCACAGGACAGATACGCAGTATTTT
CASSLATGSHRTDTQYF
>NA|NA|TRBV9|TRBJ2-4
TGTGCCAGCAGCGTAGGTCAGATGAACATTCAGTACTTC
CASSVGQMNIQYF
>TRBD2|NA|TRBV25-1|TRBJ2-7
TGTGCCAGCAGTGAATATTTGGGACTAGCGGGAGGGCCGTCTAGTTGCGAGCAGTACTTC
CASSEYLGLAGGPSSCEQYF
>TRBD1|NA|TRBV29-1|TRBJ2-7
TGCAGCGTTGATAGCCCCGGGACAGGGGCCTACGAGCAGTACTTC
CSVDSPGTGAYEQYF
>TRBD2|NA|TRBV7-3|TRBJ2-3
TGTACTAGCAGCTTAAATAGCGGGAGGGGCACAGATACGCAGTATTTT
CTSSLNSGRGTDTQYF
>NA|NA|TRBV12-3/TRBV12-4|TRBJ2-3
TGTGCCAGCAGGGTGGGATGGACAGATACGCAGTATTTT
CASRVGWTDTQYF
>TRBD1|NA|TRBV27|TRBJ1-5
TGTGCCAGCAGTTTAGCTTGGGACAGGGGGCGTCAGCCCCAGCATTTT
CASSLAWDRGRQPQHF
>NA|NA|TRBV11-2|TRBJ2-3
TGTGCCAGCAGCAGACTACTCGCCTCGGGTCCGGGAACAGATACGCAGTATTTT
CASSRLLASGPGTDTQYF
>TRBD2|NA|TRBV9|TRBJ2-7
TGTGCCGGCAGCGCATCTCGGGCTAGCGGGGCCGAGCAGTACTTC
CAGSASRASGAEQYF
>NA|once|TRBV7-2|TRBJ1-2
TGTGCCAGCAGCTTAGTGACAGAGAGTGGCTACACCTTC
CASSLVTESGYTF
>NA|NA|TRBV20-1|TRBJ1-6
TGCAGTGCTAGAGTACGACCGGACCGCGGTACACCCCTCCACTTT
CSARVRPDRGTPLHF
>NA|NA|TRBV5-1|TRBJ2-1
TGCGCCAGCAGCTCGAACCTAGGACAGAGCTCCTACAATGAGCAGTTCTTC
CASSSNLGQSSYNEQFF
>NA|few|TRBV24-1|TRBJ1-5
TGTGCCACCAGTGATACCAGGCTGGGAAGCAATCAGCCCCAGCATTTT
CATSDTRLGSNQPQHF
>NA|NA|TRBV20-1|TRBJ1-2
TGCAGTGCCCCTCTATGGGGCGCAGGTGGCTATGGCTACACCTTC
CSAPLWGAGGYGYTF
>TRBD2|few|TRBV3-1|TRBJ2-7
TGTGCCAGCAGCCAAGGACTAGCGGGCACCCTATCCTACGAGCAGTACTTC
CASSQGLAGTLSYEQYF
>TRBD2|few|TRBV20-1|TRBJ2-1
TGCAGTGCTAGAGTTAGCGGGAGGGCGGGGGAGCAGTTCTTC
CSARVSGRAGEQFF
>NA|NA|TRBV5-5|TRBJ2-1
TGTGCCAGCAGCTTATACTCCGTGAGCTCCTACAATGAGCAGTTCTTC
CASSLYSVSSYNEQFF
>NA|NA|TRBV10-3|TRBJ2-3
TGTGTCATCTCCCCTGAGGTAGCGAGTTTCACAGATACGCAGTATTTT
CVISPEVASFTDTQYF
>TRBD2|NA|TRBV11-2|TRBJ2-5
TGTGCCAGCAGCTTTGGGCGGGAGGGAATGGAGACCCAGTACTTC
CASSFGREGMETQYF
>TRBD1|few|TRBV14|TRBJ2-7
TGTGCCAGCAGACTAACAGGGGGCCGGAATAACGAGCAGTACTTC
CASRLTGGRNNEQYF